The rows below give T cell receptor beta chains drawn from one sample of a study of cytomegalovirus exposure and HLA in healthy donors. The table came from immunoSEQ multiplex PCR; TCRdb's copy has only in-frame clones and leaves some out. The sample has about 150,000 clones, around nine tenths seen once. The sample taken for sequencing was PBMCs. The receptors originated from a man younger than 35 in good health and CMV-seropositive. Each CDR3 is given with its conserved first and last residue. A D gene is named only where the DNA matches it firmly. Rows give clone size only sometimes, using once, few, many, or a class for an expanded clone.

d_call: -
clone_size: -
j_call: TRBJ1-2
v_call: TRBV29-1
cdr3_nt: TGCAGCGTTGATGTCAGGCTCTATGGCTACACCTTC
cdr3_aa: CSVDVRLYGYTF

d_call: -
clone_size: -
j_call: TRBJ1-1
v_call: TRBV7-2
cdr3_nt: TGTGCCAGCAGCCGGCAGGGGAACACTGAAGCTTTCTTT
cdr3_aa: CASSRQGNTEAFF

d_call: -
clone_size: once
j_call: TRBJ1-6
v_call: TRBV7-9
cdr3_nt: TGTGCCAGCAGTCTCTCCGCGGGGTATTCACCCCTCCACTTT
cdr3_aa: CASSLSAGYSPLHF

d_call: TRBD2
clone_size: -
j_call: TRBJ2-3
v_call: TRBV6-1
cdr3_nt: TGTGCCAGCAGTGGGGTCCTAGCGGGAGATACGCAGTATTTT
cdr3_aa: CASSGVLAGDTQYF

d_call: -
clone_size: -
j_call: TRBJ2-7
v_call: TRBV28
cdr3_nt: TGTGCCAGCAGTTCCCTCTACGAGCAGTACTTC
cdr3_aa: CASSSLYEQYF

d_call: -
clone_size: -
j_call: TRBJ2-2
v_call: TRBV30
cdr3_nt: TGTGCCTGGAGTCATGCTAGCGCCGACACCGGGGAGCTGTTTTTT
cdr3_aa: CAWSHASADTGELFF

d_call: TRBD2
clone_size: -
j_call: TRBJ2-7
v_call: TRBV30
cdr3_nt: TGTGCCTGGAGTGCTAGCGGGACGACCTACGAGCAGTACTTC
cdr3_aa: CAWSASGTTYEQYF

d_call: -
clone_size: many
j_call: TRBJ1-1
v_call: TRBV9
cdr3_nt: TGTGCCAGCTCCTCATCAGGGGTTGCTGAAGCTTTCTTT
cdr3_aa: CASSSSGVAEAFF

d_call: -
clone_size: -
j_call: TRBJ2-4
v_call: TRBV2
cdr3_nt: TGTGCCACCGGCCCCAGGGGAGCCAAAAACATTCAGTACTTC
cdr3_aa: CATGPRGAKNIQYF

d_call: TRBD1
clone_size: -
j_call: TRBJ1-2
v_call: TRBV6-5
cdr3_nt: TGTGCCAGCAGTGGGACAGGGTATGGCTACACCTTC
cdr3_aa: CASSGTGYGYTF

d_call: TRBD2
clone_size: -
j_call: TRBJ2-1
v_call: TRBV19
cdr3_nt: TGTGCCAGTAGTATAGGATATGGGACTAGCGGCTACAATGAGCAGTTCTTC
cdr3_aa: CASSIGYGTSGYNEQFF

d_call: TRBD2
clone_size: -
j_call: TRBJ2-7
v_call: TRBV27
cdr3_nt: TGTGCCAGCAGTTTATCGGCGGGGGACGAGCAGTACTTC
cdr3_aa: CASSLSAGDEQYF

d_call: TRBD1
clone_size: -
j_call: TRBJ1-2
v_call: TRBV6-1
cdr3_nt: TGTGCCAGCAGCCCCAGGGGGATTAAGGATGGCTACACCTTC
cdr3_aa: CASSPRGIKDGYTF

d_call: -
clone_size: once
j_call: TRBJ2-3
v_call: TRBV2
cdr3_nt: TGTGCCAGCAGTGAAGCGCTCACAGGGATGGGCACAGATACGCAGTATTTT
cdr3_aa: CASSEALTGMGTDTQYF

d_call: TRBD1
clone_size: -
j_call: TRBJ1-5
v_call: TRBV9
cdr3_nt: TGTGCCAGCAGCGGGCAGGGGGATAATCAGCCCCAGCATTTT
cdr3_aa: CASSGQGDNQPQHF

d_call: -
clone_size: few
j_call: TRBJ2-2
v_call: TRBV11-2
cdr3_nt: TGTGCCAGCAACTATCCGTGGGGGCGCGGCGGGGAGCTGTTTTTT
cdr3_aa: CASNYPWGRGGELFF